This T cell receptor (beta chain) appears in the sequencing data of a study of control samples from healthy donors and cancer patients. Generated by immunoSEQ multiplex PCR, the TCRdb table keeps only in-frame clones and is missing some. The sample lists about 20,000 clones; 84% were seen once. CDR3 length: 12 residues. V lost 4 bases and J lost 0, with 5 bases in between. Germline CDR1 is SQVTM and CDR2 is ANQGSEA. Source material: PBMCs. This TCR derives from a woman aged 70 to 79 with lung cancer. V gene TRBV29-1 combines with J gene TRBJ2-3; D is undetermined. CDR3 sequence (DNA): TGCAGCGTTGGACACAGCACAGATACGCAGTATTTT. Translation: CSVGHSTDTQYF.